This T cell receptor (beta chain) emerged from a study of cytomegalovirus exposure and HLA in healthy donors. Points from the study as a whole: Analysis performed later found more than 15,000 TCR beta sequences associated with HLA alleles at 0.05 false discovery rate. For most TCR beta V segments, an earlier analysis put the productive rate at about 87% or about 30% of the time.

The PCR contained 60 Vbeta and 13 Jbeta primers. Generated by immunoSEQ multiplex PCR, the TCRdb table keeps only in-frame clones and is missing some. The sample yields around 110,000 clones, 50% to 75% seen once. In germline, CDR1 is MNHNS, CDR2 SASEGT. The CDR3 is 14 amino acids. Unmatched junction bases numbered 12, after V lost 8 bases and J lost 7 bases. A remark on this clone: Its matching antigen is unknown.

What was sequenced was PBMCs. The chain is built from TRBV6-1 and TRBJ1-2; 8 positions match TRBD1. This clonotype was obtained from a woman aged 40-49 years in good health and CMV-seropositive. CDR3: CASQATDREGGYTF. For the CDR3, the DNA is TGTGCCAGCCAGGCCACGGACAGGGAGGGTGGCTACACCTTC.